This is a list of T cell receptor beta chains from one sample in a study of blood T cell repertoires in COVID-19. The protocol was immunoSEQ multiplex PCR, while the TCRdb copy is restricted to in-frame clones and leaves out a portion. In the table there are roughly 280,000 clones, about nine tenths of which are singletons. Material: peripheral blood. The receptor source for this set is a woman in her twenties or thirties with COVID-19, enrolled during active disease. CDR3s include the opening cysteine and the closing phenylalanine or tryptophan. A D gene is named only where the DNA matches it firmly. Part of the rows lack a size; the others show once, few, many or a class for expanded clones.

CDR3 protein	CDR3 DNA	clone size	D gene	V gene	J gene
CAISEGTGRGPQHF	TGTGCCATCAGTGAAGGGACAGGGAGGGGGCCCCAGCATTTT	NA	TRBD1	TRBV10-3	TRBJ1-5
CAISDWGLAGGKGYNEQFF	TGTGCCATCAGTGATTGGGGACTAGCGGGAGGTAAGGGTTACAATGAGCAGTTCTTC	NA	TRBD2	TRBV10-3	TRBJ2-1
CASSYTAGSGNTIYF	TGTGCCAGCAGTTATACAGCTGGTTCTGGAAACACCATATATTTT	NA	NA	TRBV27	TRBJ1-3
CASSPGGQTNEKLFF	TGTGCCAGTAGTCCAGGGGGACAGACTAATGAAAAACTGTTTTTT	NA	TRBD1	TRBV19	TRBJ1-4
CASSLAGPSSSGANVLTF	TGTGCCAGCAGTTTGGCAGGGCCATCCTCGTCTGGGGCCAACGTCCTGACTTTC	NA	NA	TRBV28	TRBJ2-6
CASSQGSGSRDTQYF	TGCGCCAGCAGCCAAGGTAGCGGGAGTAGGGATACGCAGTATTTT	NA	TRBD2	TRBV4-1	TRBJ2-3
CASSNDRNNEQFF	TGTGCCAGCAGCAACGACAGAAACAATGAGCAGTTCTTC	once	NA	TRBV7-3	TRBJ2-1
CASSEKGLAYEQYF	TGCGCCAGCAGTGAGAAGGGACTAGCCTACGAGCAGTACTTC	NA	TRBD2	TRBV10-1	TRBJ2-7
CASNSAGGNEQFF	TGTGCCAGCAACTCAGCGGGAGGGAATGAGCAGTTCTTC	once	TRBD2	TRBV5-4	TRBJ2-1
CASSVGMGHAFDGYTF	TGTGCCAGCAGCGTAGGAATGGGACACGCTTTCGATGGCTACACCTTC	NA	NA	TRBV9	TRBJ1-2
CASSYAPSRTEAFF	TGTGCCAGCAGTTACGCACCATCGAGGACTGAAGCTTTCTTT	once	NA	TRBV6-5	TRBJ1-1
CASSENRGLEQPQHF	TGTGCCAGCAGTGAAAACAGGGGTCTGGAACAGCCCCAGCATTTT	NA	TRBD1	TRBV2	TRBJ1-5
CASSRSSPGQAGEGYTF	TGTGCCAGCAGTCGATCATCCCCGGGGCAGGCGGGAGAAGGCTACACCTTC	NA	NA	TRBV6-6	TRBJ1-2
CASSPPNSRDTQYF	TGTGCCAGCAGCCCGCCGAATAGCAGAGATACGCAGTATTTT	NA	NA	TRBV5-4	TRBJ2-3
CASSYQGQGASPLHF	TGTGCCAGCAGTTACCAGGGACAGGGGGCTTCACCCCTCCACTTT	NA	TRBD1	TRBV6-6	TRBJ1-6
CASSRIDRSSYEQYF	TGCGCCAGCTCCCGAATCGATAGGAGCTCCTACGAGCAGTACTTC	NA	NA	TRBV5-1	TRBJ2-7
CASSVGRQETQYF	TGCGCCAGCAGTGTGGGCAGACAAGAGACCCAGTACTTC	NA	NA	TRBV10-1	TRBJ2-5
CASSQDRGHEQYF	TGTGCCAGCAGCCAGGACAGGGGGCACGAGCAGTACTTC	NA	TRBD1	TRBV28	TRBJ2-7
CSGGLATQETQYF	TGCAGCGGGGGACTAGCGACACAAGAGACCCAGTACTTC	NA	TRBD2	TRBV29-1	TRBJ2-5
CASSVASRYEQFF	TGTGCCAGCAGCGTAGCTTCCCGTTATGAGCAGTTCTTC	NA	NA	TRBV9	TRBJ2-1
CATSSGGVGGSGETQYF	TGTGCCACCAGCAGTGGGGGAGTAGGCGGGAGCGGGGAGACCCAGTACTTC	NA	TRBD2	TRBV15	TRBJ2-5
CASSLAPGLARGTLYNEQFF	TGCGCCAGCAGCTTGGCGCCGGGACTAGCAAGGGGCACTCTCTACAATGAGCAGTTCTTC	NA	TRBD2	TRBV5-1	TRBJ2-1
CASREDSYPSYEQYF	TGTGCCAGCAGGGAGGACAGTTACCCTTCCTACGAGCAGTACTTC	NA	NA	TRBV2	TRBJ2-7
CASSQWGTLSYNEQFF	TGTGCCAGCAGCCAATGGGGGACTCTCTCCTACAATGAGCAGTTCTTC	NA	NA	TRBV3-1/TRBV3-2	TRBJ2-1
CAISVTGVGYEQYF	TGTGCCATCAGTGTCACGGGTGTGGGTTACGAGCAGTACTTC	NA	NA	TRBV10-3	TRBJ2-7
CATSGASGIPTDTQYF	TGTGCCACCAGTGGGGCTAGCGGGATCCCCACAGATACGCAGTATTTT	NA	TRBD2	TRBV24-1	TRBJ2-3
CASSRSSGLSSYNEQFF	TGTGCCAGCAGCCGAAGTAGCGGCCTTAGCTCCTACAATGAGCAGTTCTTC	NA	NA	TRBV6-6	TRBJ2-1
CASSLANRAPDEQYF	TGTGCCAGCAGCTTAGCGAACAGGGCCCCAGACGAGCAGTACTTC	NA	NA	TRBV7-2	TRBJ2-7
CASSLLPGQGTYEQYF	TGTGCCAGCAGTTTACTCCCGGGACAGGGGACCTACGAGCAGTACTTC	NA	TRBD1	TRBV28	TRBJ2-7
CASSHRGWDEQFF	TGTGCCAGCAGTCACAGGGGATGGGATGAGCAGTTCTTC	NA	TRBD1	TRBV12-3/TRBV12-4	TRBJ2-1
CASSLEGTVNSPLHF	TGTGCCAGCAGCTTGGAGGGGACAGTTAATTCACCCCTCCACTTT	NA	TRBD1	TRBV5-6	TRBJ1-6
CASSSLGQENTEAFF	TGCGCCAGCAGCTCTTTGGGACAGGAGAACACTGAAGCTTTCTTT	NA	TRBD1	TRBV5-1	TRBJ1-1
CASSLVSGPRYEQYF	TGTGCCAGCAGCTTAGTTAGCGGACCACGCTACGAGCAGTACTTC	NA	NA	TRBV7-9	TRBJ2-7
CASSSLGGDTDTQYF	TGTGCCAGTAGTTCATTAGGGGGGGACACAGATACGCAGTATTTT	NA	NA	TRBV19	TRBJ2-3
CASSPGGALYGYTF	TGTGCCAGCAGTCCCGGAGGGGCGCTCTATGGCTACACCTTC	NA	NA	TRBV6-5	TRBJ1-2
CASSARPGEGGYTF	TGTGCCAGCAGTGCCAGACCGGGAGAAGGTGGCTACACCTTC	NA	NA	TRBV6-6	TRBJ1-2
CAWSQGQGNQPQHF	TGTGCCTGGAGTCAGGGGCAGGGCAATCAGCCCCAGCATTTT	NA	NA	TRBV30	TRBJ1-5
CASSQDREKGYTF	TGTGCCAGCAGCCAGGACAGGGAAAAGGGCTACACCTTC	NA	TRBD1	TRBV4-2	TRBJ1-2
CAGTGTKNNSPLHF	TGTGCCGGAACCGGGACAAAGAATAATTCACCCCTCCACTTT	once	NA	TRBV30	TRBJ1-6
CASSFTGGSMNTEAFF	TGCGCCAGCAGCTTCACAGGGGGCTCGATGAACACTGAAGCTTTCTTT	NA	TRBD1	TRBV5-1	TRBJ1-1